The present TCR beta chain was sequenced within a study of blood T cells in healthy people across ages. Overall study results and limits: Naive CD4+ cell counts and diversity both ran higher in long-lived than in aged donors. In older individuals, TCR beta diversity per million T cells was lower, falling roughly linearly with age.

A note on this clonotype: Its matching antigen is unknown.

Alongside a J-beta primer mix, a sample-barcoded 5' primer served in a second PCR lasting about 6 to 11 cycles. Carrying 12 random nucleotides, a template-switch adaptor labeled each individual cDNA molecule. TCRdb processed the 5' RACE reads anew with MiXCR; each CDR3 protein has one entry. The data contain 850,000 to 950,000 distinct CDR3 sequences, 25% to 35% of them singletons. The CDR3 spans 15 residues. Trimming pared 2 bases from V and 4 bases from J, leaving 12 bases between. The sequence came from a woman older than 75 in good health. The sequenced sample consisted of blood. The genes are TRBV12-3 or TRBV12-4 and TRBJ1-5; D remains ambiguous. CDR3 region: CASSLTGPGNQPQHF. CDR3 nucleotide sequence: TGTGCCAGCAGTTTAACCGGCCCGGGAAATCAGCCCCAGCATTTT.